This T cell receptor beta chain was recorded in a study of T cells after yellow fever vaccination. Study-level background: SMART-Seq v4 Ultra Low Input prepared libraries from low-cell fractions. Findings and caveats of the study: Reappearance after the booster was observed for most primary-vaccination clones (roughly 97% CD4, over 70% CD8). Researchers noted that a small share of clonotypes showed up in both CD4 and CD8 compartments.

UMIs were added to TCR cDNA along with a universal primer site when it was made by 5'RACE template switching. TCRdb re-analysed the 5' RACE reads in MiXCR, keeping a single row per CDR3 protein. Of fewer than 650,000 distinct CDR3 sequences in the sample, about a fifth are singletons; the top ten hold around 17%. The germline V and J ends were trimmed by 0 bases and 1 base, with 5 bases remaining between them. CDR3 size: 14 residues. CDR1 and CDR2 (germline): SGDLS, YYNGEE. This clonotype was counted between two and nine times. Its antigen is undetermined. This clonotype was sampled from a man younger than 35 who received the YFV17D yellow fever vaccine. The sample was PBMCs, taken about 20 days after the first yellow fever vaccination. The chain has TRBV9 and TRBJ1-3, with unresolved D. CDR3 in DNA: TGTGCCAGCAGCGTAGAACAGTCTGGAAACACCATATATTTT. Translating it yields CASSVEQSGNTIYF.